The entry below describes one TCR beta chain. The antigen this receptor binds is unknown. No qualities accompany the bases; no much larger clone lies one base away. Roughly 0.55 micrograms of biopsy DNA per sample were submitted for commercial TCRB immunosequencing. CDR3 regions were amplified from genomic DNA by Adaptive Biotechnology using a two-step, amplification bias-controlled multiplex PCR. Primers for every V and J gene segment were used in the first PCR, and barcodes and Illumina adapters were added in the second PCR. An Illumina instrument was used to sequence the CDR3 libraries. Regarding the original processing steps: Vendor-provided pipelines were combined with custom analysis of raw data in R/Bioconductor under R version 3.3.0. Clonality, ranging from 0 to 1, was calculated as the inverse of the normalised Shannon entropy of all productive clones. High-frequency clones were defined as the share of the repertoire occupied by the top 100 clones, with only clones passing a 95% confidence test being retained. The Simpson index measured repertoire diversity, and the Morisita-Horn index measured overlap between samples. TCRdb obtained this table from immuneACCESS and retained in-frame rearrangements with V and J assigned. These tables miss some clones; where compared with another copy, unresolved V genes account for less than half of the shortfall, and the remainder is unexplained. That table furnishes V, J and clone size, whereas the DNA furnished D and trimming. This sample comprises some 60,000 clones, 85% to 90% of them detected only once. Roughly 2% of the sample goes to the ten largest clones.

Interpreted using the paper, the time point label stands for: neoterminal ileum biopsy at postoperative endoscopy, about 6 months after surgery. Adults with ileal or ileocolonic Crohn's disease for whom ileocolonic resection was indicated were considered eligible. Before DNA extraction, whole ileal mucosal biopsies were kept frozen at -80 degrees C. A TRizol-based method was used to extract genomic DNA from the frozen whole biopsies, and the DNA was quantified with a NanoDrop 2000 spectrophotometer. This sample was taken from a study of T cell repertoires in ileal Crohn's disease (dated by TCRdb to between 2018 and 2021). At the level of the whole study: Median disease duration was approximately 8 years, and about 36% of patients were identified as active smokers at the time of surgery. The M6 samples were biopsies of the neoterminal ileum collected during postoperative colonoscopy. Postoperative therapy was given to about half of the patients, with thiopurines administered to under 13 patients and anti-TNF agents administered to 15 to 20 patients. TCR repertoire analysis was done in a few dozen Crohn's disease patients from a prospective multicentre cohort. Running in parallel with the study was a multicentre cohort set up to find predictors of early endoscopic recurrence following ileocolonic resection. Endoscopic postoperative recurrence was defined by a Rutgeerts score above i0. All patients had surgery for a complication: stricturing disease in about 60% and penetrating disease in roughly 39%. A total of around 170 mucosal samples from 60 or so patients were sequenced, collected from several sites on the surgical specimen as well as at postoperative endoscopy. The full study reports these points: A significantly higher proportion of clonal expansions was observed in active smokers at surgery than in non-smokers (approximately 26% vs 17%, p=0.02). Compared with CD4 T cells, sorted CD8 T cells contained more high-frequency clones, which suggests that the mucosal expansions were mostly CD8. Postoperative endoscopy timing varied within the first year after surgery, with a median delay of approximately 6.9 months. Higher percentages of high-frequency clones at the time of surgery were linked to endoscopic recurrence, and every patient with clonality above 26.8% (18/57) had recurrence. Only a subgroup of patients, of unstated size, had mucosal CD4 and CD8 T cells sorted and sequenced.

Including the terminal cysteine and phenylalanine, the CDR3 comprises 12 residues. Left in the record is the CDR3 DNA by itself, 36 bases read in frame from the first base. V drops 2 bases and J drops 3 bases, leaving 5 bases in between. CDR1 SGHNT and CDR2 YYREEE are derived from the germline V gene (reference sequence). The sequence was collected from an adult with Crohn's disease. The material sequenced was ileal tissue. The chain uses TRBV5-4 and TRBJ1-2; no D gene call is confident. The CDR3 protein: CASSFSHYGYTF. The DNA is TGTGCCAGCAGCTTTTCTCACTATGGCTACACCTTC.